This is a list of T cell receptor beta chains from one sample in a study of blood T cell repertoires in COVID-19. The protocol was immunoSEQ multiplex PCR, while the TCRdb copy is restricted to in-frame clones and leaves out a portion. The sample lists 150,000 to 200,000 clones, roughly 77% occurring once. Sequencing was carried out using peripheral blood. The receptor set was obtained from a human donor in a cohort sampled during active COVID-19. CDR3s include the opening cysteine and the closing phenylalanine or tryptophan. Fields, in order: V gene, J gene, D gene, clone size, CDR3 DNA, CDR3 protein. A D gene is named only where the DNA matches it firmly. Clone size is shown for a subset of rows, as once, few, many or a class of expanded clone.

>TRBV12-5|TRBJ1-1|-|once
TGTGCTAGTGGGCGCGAGGTCCCGAACACTGAAGCTTTCTTT
CASGREVPNTEAFF
>TRBV19|TRBJ1-2|TRBD1|once
TGTGCCAGTAGTTGGACAGGGATGGGCTATGGCTACACCTTC
CASSWTGMGYGYTF
>TRBV7-2|TRBJ2-1|TRBD2|-
TGTGCCAGCTCCAAGACTAGCGGGGGGGCCAATGAGCAGTTCTTC
CASSKTSGGANEQFF
>TRBV18|TRBJ2-7|TRBD2|-
TGTGCCAGCTCACCACGGTCCCTAGCGGGTTACGAGCAGTACTTC
CASSPRSLAGYEQYF
>TRBV6-5|TRBJ2-5|TRBD1|-
TGTGCCAGCAGCCGGGACAGGGTGACCCAGTACTTC
CASSRDRVTQYF
>TRBV4-3|TRBJ2-1|TRBD2|-
TGCGCCAGCAGCCAGGGGTTAGCGGGAGTAAATGAGCAGTTCTTC
CASSQGLAGVNEQFF
>TRBV4-3|TRBJ2-2|-|-
TGCGCCAGCAGCCCCGTCGGGTTCAGAACCCTCAGTGAGGGCACCGGGGAGCTGTTTTTT
CASSPVGFRTLSEGTGELFF
>TRBV3-1/TRBV3-2|TRBJ2-7|TRBD1|-
TGTGCCAGCAGCCACTACAGGGGAACGCGCTCCTACGAGCAGTACTTC
CASSHYRGTRSYEQYF
>TRBV28|TRBJ1-5|-|-
TGTGCCAGCATGGTACCGGGGGACAGCAATCAGCCCCAGCATTTT
CASMVPGDSNQPQHF
>TRBV19|TRBJ1-2|-|-
TGTGCCAGTAGTATGGTGGAGAGATATGGCTACACCTTC
CASSMVERYGYTF
>TRBV30|TRBJ1-5|-|-
TGTGCCTGGGGGAGAGATAGCAATCAGCCCCAGCATTTT
CAWGRDSNQPQHF
>TRBV9|TRBJ1-1|TRBD1|-
TGTGCCAGCAGCGCGCGGGGGACAGGGCACTTCGAGGCTTTCTTT
CASSARGTGHFEAFF
>TRBV5-4|TRBJ1-4|-|-
TGTGCCAGCAGCCAGGAGGGGAACGAAAAACTGTTTTTT
CASSQEGNEKLFF
>TRBV10-3|TRBJ2-5|TRBD2|-
TGTGCCATCAGTGATAGGACTAGCGGGAGTGGGGAGACCCAGTACTTC
CAISDRTSGSGETQYF
>TRBV6-5|TRBJ1-2|-|-
TGTGCCAGCAGACGGGAGAACTATGGCTACACCTTC
CASRRENYGYTF
>TRBV7-2|TRBJ2-6|-|-
TGTGCCAGCAGCCCGAGTCTTGGGGCCAACGTCCTGACTTTC
CASSPSLGANVLTF
>TRBV11-2|TRBJ1-2|TRBD1|few
TGTGCCAGCAGACTCTCCGGACAGGGGGCCGGCACCTTC
CASRLSGQGAGTF
>TRBV6-5|TRBJ1-3|-|once
TGTGCCAGCAGTCCCAGCGGCGGCTCTGGAAACACCATATATTTT
CASSPSGGSGNTIYF
>TRBV18|TRBJ1-2|-|-
TGTGCCAGCTCCTTAGGGGCGCAGGATGGCTACACCTTC
CASSLGAQDGYTF